The rows below give T cell receptor beta chains drawn from one sample of a study of shared clonotypes between healthy human individuals. The assay was immunoSEQ multiplex PCR, and TCRdb's table has in-frame clones only and misses some. The sample contains over a million clones, 96% of which appear only once. Sequenced: naive CD4+ T cells sorted from blood. The receptors derive from a man under 40 in good health. Each CDR3 is given with its conserved first and last residue. D genes are given only for firm matches.

v_call	cdr3_length	j_call	d_call	cdr3_aa	cdr3_nt
TRBV2	14	TRBJ2-3	.	CASKGTGGTDTQYF	TGTGCCAGCAAAGGGACTGGAGGGACAGATACGCAGTATTTT
TRBV6-1	18	TRBJ2-7	.	CASSGGRPAGLKAYEQYF	TGTGCCAGCAGTGGGGGTCGCCCTGCGGGACTGAAAGCCTACGAGCAGTACTTC
TRBV7-2	15	TRBJ1-4	.	CASSPRDGTNEKLFF	TGTGCCAGCAGCCCCCGGGACGGAACGAATGAAAAACTGTTTTTT
TRBV18	14	TRBJ1-3	.	CASSFSPVRNTIYF	TGTGCCAGCTCATTTTCGCCGGTCCGAAACACCATATATTTT
TRBV19	16	TRBJ2-1	.	CASSMGGLSSYNEQFF	TGTGCCAGTAGCATGGGGGGGCTGAGCTCCTACAATGAGCAGTTCTTC
TRBV28	13	TRBJ2-6	.	CASSLTGSNVLTF	TGTGCCAGCAGTCTGACTGGGTCCAACGTCCTGACTTTC
TRBV11-3	16	TRBJ2-1	.	CASSLAPLSSYNEQFF	TGTGCCAGCAGCTTAGCACCTCTGAGCTCCTACAATGAGCAGTTCTTC
TRBV28	15	TRBJ1-1	.	CASSFLGGLGTEAFF	TGTGCCAGCAGTTTTTTGGGGGGATTGGGCACTGAAGCTTTCTTT
TRBV5-4	14	TRBJ2-5	.	CASSSRPLLETQYF	TGTGCCAGCAGCTCCCGTCCCTTGCTGGAAACCCAGTACTTC
TRBV28	12	TRBJ1-5	.	CASKRGNQPQHF	TGTGCCAGCAAGCGGGGCAATCAGCCCCAGCATTTT
TRBV6-5	15	TRBJ1-3	.	CASTNPPPSGNTIYF	TGTGCCAGCACTAACCCACCCCCGAGTGGAAACACCATATATTTT
TRBV27	14	TRBJ2-7	TRBD2	CASSLTSGSYEQYF	TGTGCCAGCAGTCTGACTAGCGGGAGCTACGAGCAGTACTTC